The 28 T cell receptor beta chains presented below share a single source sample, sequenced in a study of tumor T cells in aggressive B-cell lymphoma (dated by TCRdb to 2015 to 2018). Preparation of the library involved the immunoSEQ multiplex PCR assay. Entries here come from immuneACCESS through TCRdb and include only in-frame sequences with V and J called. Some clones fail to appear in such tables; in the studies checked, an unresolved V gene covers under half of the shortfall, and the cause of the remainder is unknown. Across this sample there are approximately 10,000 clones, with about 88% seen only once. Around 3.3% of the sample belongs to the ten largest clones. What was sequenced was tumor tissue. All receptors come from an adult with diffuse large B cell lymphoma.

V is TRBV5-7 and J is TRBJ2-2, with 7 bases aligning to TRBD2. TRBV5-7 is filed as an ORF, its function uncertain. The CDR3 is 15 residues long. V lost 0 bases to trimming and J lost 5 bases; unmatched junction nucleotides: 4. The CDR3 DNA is TGTGCCAGCAGCTTGGTCGGGGGAGGGACCGGGGAGCTGTTTTTT. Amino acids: CASSLVGGGTGELFF.

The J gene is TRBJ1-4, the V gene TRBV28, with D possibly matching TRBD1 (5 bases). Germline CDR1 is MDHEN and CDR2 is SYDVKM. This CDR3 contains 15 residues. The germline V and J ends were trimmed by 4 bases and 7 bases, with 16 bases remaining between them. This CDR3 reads CASSSLGQGGEKLFF. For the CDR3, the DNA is TGTGCCAGCAGTTCCCTGGGGCAGGGAGGTGAAAAACTGTTTTTT.

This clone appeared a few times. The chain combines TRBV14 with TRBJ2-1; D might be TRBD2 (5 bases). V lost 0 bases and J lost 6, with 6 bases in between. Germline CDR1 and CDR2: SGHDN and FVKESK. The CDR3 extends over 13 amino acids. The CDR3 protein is CASSQDRGNEQFF. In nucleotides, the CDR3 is TGTGCCAGCAGCCAAGATCGGGGCAATGAGCAGTTCTTC.

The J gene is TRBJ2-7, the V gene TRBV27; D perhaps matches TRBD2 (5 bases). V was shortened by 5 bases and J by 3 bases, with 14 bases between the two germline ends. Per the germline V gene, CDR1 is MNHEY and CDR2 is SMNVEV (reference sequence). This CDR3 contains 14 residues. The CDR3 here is CASSITRGSYEQYF. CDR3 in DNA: TGTGCCAGCAGTATAACTAGAGGCAGCTACGAGCAGTACTTC.

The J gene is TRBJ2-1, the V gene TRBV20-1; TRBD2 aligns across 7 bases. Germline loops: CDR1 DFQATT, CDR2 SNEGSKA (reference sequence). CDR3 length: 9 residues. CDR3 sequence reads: CRQRGEQFF. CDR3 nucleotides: TGCAGACAGCGGGGCGAGCAGTTCTTC.

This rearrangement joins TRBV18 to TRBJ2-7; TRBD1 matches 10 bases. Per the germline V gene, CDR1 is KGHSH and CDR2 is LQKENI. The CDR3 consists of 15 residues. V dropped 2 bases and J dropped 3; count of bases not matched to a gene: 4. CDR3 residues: CASSPGTGANYEQYF. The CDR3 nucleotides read TGTGCCAGCTCACCAGGGACAGGGGCAAACTACGAGCAGTACTTC.

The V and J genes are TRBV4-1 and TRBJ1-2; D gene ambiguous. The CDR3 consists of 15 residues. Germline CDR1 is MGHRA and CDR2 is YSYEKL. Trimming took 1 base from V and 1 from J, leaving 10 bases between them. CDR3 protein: CASSQGPGSNYGYTF. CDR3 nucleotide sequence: TGCGCCAGCAGCCAAGGGCCTGGGAGTAACTATGGCTACACCTTC.

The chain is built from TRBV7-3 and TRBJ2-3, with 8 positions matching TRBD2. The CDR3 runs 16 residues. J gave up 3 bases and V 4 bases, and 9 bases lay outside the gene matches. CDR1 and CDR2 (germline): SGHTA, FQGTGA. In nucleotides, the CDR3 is TGTGCCAGCAGCTCAAATAGCGGGGTCCGGACAGATACGCAGTATTTT. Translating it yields CASSSNSGVRTDTQYF.

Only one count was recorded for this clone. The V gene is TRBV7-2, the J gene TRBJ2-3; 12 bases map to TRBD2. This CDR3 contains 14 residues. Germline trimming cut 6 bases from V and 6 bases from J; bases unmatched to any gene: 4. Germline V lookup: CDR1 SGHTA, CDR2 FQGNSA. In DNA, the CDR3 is TGTGCCAGCAGACCTAGCGGGGGGGCTGATACGCAGTATTTT. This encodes CASRPSGGADTQYF.

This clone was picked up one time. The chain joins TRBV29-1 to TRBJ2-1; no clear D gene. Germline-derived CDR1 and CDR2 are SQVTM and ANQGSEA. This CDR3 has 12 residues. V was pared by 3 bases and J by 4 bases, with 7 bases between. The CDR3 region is CSVDSGYNEQFF. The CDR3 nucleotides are TGCAGCGTTGACTCCGGTTACAATGAGCAGTTCTTC.

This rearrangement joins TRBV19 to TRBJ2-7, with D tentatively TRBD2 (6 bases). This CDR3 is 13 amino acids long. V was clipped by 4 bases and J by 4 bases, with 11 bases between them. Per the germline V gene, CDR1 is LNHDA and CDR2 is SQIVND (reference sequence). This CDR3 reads CASSTGRWYEQYF. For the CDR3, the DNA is TGTGCCAGTAGTACAGGGAGGTGGTACGAGCAGTACTTC.

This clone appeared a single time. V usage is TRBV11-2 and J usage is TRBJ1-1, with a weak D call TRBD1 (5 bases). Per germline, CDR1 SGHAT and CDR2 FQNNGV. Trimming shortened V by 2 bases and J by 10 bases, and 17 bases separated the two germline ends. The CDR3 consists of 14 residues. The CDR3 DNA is TGTGCCAGCAGCTTATCGGGGGGAGGGCAAGGAGCTTTCTTT. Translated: CASSLSGGGQGAFF.

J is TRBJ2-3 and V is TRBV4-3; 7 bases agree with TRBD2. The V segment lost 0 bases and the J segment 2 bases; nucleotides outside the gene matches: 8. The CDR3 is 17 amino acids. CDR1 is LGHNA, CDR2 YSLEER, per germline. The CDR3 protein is CASSQETPSGNTDTQYF. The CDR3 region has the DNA TGCGCCAGCAGCCAAGAAACACCTAGCGGAAACACAGATACGCAGTATTTT.

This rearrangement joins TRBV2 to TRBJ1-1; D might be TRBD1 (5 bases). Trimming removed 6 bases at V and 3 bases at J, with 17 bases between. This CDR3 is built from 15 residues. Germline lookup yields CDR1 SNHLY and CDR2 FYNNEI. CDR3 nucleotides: TGTGCCAGCAGGGAGGGGTTTACCGGGGACACTGAAGCTTTCTTT. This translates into CASREGFTGDTEAFF.

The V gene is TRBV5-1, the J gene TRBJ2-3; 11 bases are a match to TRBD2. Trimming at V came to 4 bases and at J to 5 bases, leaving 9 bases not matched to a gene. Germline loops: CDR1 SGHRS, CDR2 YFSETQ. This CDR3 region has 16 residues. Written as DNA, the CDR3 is TGCGCCAGCAGCGGGATAGCGGGGGGGAATATAGATACGCAGTATTTT. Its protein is CASSGIAGGNIDTQYF.

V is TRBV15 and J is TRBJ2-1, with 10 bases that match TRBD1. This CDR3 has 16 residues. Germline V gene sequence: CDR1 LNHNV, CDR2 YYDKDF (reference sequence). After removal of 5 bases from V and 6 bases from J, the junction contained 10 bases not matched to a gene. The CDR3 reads CATSPGVGTGVNEQFF. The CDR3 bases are TGTGCCACCAGCCCGGGGGTCGGGACAGGGGTCAATGAGCAGTTCTTC.

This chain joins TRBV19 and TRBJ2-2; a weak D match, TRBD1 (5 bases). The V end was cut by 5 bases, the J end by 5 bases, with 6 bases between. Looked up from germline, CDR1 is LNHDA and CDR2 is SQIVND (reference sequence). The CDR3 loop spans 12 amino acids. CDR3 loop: CASSQGTGELFF. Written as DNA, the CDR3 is TGTGCCAGTAGTCAGGGAACCGGGGAGCTGTTTTTT.

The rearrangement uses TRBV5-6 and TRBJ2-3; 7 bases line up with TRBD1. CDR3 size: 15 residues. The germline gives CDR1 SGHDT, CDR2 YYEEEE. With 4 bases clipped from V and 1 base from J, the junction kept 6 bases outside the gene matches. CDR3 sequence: CASSPDRLGTDTQYF. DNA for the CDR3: TGTGCCAGCAGCCCGGACAGGCTCGGCACAGATACGCAGTATTTT.

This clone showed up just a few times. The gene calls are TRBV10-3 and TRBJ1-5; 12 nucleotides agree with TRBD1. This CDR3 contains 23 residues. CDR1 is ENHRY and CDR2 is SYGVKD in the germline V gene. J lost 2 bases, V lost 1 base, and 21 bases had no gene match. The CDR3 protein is CAISEFRDRGRKWWDVGNQPQHF. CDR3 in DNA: TGTGCCATCAGTGAGTTTCGGGACAGGGGGCGAAAGTGGTGGGACGTGGGCAATCAGCCCCAGCATTTT.

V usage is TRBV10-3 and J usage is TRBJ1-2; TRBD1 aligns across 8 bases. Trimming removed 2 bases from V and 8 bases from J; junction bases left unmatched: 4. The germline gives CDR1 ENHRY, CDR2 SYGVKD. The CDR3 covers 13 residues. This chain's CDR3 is CAISETNRGGYTF. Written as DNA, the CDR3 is TGTGCCATCAGTGAGACCAACAGGGGGGGCTACACCTTC.

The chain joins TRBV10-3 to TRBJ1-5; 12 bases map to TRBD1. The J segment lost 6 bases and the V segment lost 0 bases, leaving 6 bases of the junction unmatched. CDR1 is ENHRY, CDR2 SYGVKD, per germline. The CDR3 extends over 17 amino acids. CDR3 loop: CAISESGGQGAVQPQHF. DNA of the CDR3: TGTGCCATCAGTGAGTCGGGGGGACAGGGGGCGGTTCAGCCCCAGCATTTT.

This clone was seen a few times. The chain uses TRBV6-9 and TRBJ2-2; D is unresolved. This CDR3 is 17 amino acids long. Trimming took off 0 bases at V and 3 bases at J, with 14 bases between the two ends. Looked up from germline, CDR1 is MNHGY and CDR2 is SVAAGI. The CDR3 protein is CASSYSSGLWDTGELFF. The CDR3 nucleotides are TGTGCCAGCAGTTATTCGTCGGGTCTGTGGGACACCGGGGAGCTGTTTTTT.

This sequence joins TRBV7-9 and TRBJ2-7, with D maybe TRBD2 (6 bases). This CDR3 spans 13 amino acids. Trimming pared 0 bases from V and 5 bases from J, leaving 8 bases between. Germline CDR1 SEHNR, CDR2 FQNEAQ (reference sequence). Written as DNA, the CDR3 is TGTGCCAGCAGCTTAGCGCGCGGGAACGAGCAGTACTTC. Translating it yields CASSLARGNEQYF. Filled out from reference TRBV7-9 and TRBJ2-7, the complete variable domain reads DTGVSQNPRHKITKRGQNVTFRCDPISEHNRLYWYRQTLGQGPEFLTYFQNEAQLEKSRLLSDRFSAERPKGSFSTLEIQRTEQGDSAMYLCASSLARGNEQYFGPGTRLTVT.

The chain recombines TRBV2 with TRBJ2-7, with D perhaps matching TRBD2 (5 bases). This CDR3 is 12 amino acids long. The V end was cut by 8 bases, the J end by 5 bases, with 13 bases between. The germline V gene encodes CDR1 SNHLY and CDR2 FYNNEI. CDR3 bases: TGTGCCAGCTCATCGGGGTCCCACGAGCAGTACTTC. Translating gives CASSSGSHEQYF.

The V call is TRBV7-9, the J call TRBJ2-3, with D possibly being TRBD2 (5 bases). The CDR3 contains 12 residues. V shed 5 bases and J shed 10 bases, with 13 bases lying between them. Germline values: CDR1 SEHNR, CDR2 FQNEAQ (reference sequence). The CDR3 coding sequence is TGTGCCAGCAGCCCAGACTATCCGGCGCAGTATTTT. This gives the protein CASSPDYPAQYF.

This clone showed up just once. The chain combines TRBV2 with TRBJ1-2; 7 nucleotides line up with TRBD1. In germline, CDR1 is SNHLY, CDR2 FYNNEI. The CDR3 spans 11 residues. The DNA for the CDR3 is TGTGCGACAGGGCTTAACTATGGCTACACCTTC. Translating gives CATGLNYGYTF.

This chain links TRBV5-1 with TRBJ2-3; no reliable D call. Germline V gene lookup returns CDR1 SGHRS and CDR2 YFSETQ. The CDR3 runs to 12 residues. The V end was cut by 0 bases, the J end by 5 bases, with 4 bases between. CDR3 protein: CASSLGRDTQYF. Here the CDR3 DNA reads TGCGCCAGCAGCTTGGGGAGAGATACGCAGTATTTT.

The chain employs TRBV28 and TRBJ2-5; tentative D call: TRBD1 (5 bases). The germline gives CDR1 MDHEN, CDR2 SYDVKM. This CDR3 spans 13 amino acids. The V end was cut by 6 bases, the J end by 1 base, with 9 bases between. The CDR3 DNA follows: TGTGCCAGCAGAGAAACAGGCCAAGAGACCCAGTACTTC. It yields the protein CASRETGQETQYF.